This T cell receptor beta chain was sequenced during a study of T cells in Graves' hyperthyroidism and ophthalmopathy. Trimming left V 1 base short and J 0 bases short, with 7 bases between. The CDR3 length is 16 residues. CDR1 and CDR2 (germline): SEHNR, FQNEAQ (reference sequence). Concerning this clonotype: Its antigen is not identified.

RNA transcripts yielded amplified TCR beta CDR3 regions. An initial round of RT-PCR targeting the TCR CDR3 relied on the HTBI primer set. TCRdb reanalysed the multiplex PCR reads using MiXCR and keeps one entry per CDR3 protein. The sample contains 550,000 to 700,000 distinct CDR3 sequences, roughly 46% of which appear only once. Study observations and caveats: With a median lead of 6.5 months before onset, the model predicted ophthalmopathy. A model using 13 V-J features told ophthalmopathy apart from stable hyperthyroidism. Within blood appeared most thyroid clonotypes that had expanded above 0.001.

The TCR was taken from an adult woman with Graves' disease, either hyperthyroidism or ophthalmopathy (not recorded which). The rearrangement joins TRBV7-9 to TRBJ2-6; D is ambiguous. Source material: peripheral blood or thyroid tissue (not recorded which). The DNA of the CDR3 is TGTGCCAGCAGCTTAGGGTACGACTCTGGGGCCAACGTCCTGACTTTC. Amino acid sequence: CASSLGYDSGANVLTF.